Listed below are T cell receptor beta chains from one sample, sequenced in a study of blood T cell repertoires in COVID-19. Data came from immunoSEQ multiplex PCR; TCRdb stores just in-frame clones and leaves some out. The sample consists of under 95,000 clones, 70% to 90% of them appearing once. Source material: peripheral blood. Receptor source: a man over 45 with COVID-19, enrolled during active disease. Both conserved end residues are part of each CDR3. Each record gives: clone size, V gene, J gene, CDR3 length, D gene, CDR3 DNA, CDR3 protein. D genes are given only for firm matches. Expanded clones get a size class; other rows say once, few or many, or leave the size out.

NA	TRBV14	TRBJ2-1	19	TRBD1	TGTGCCAGCAGCCTCTCGGGCAGGGGGCGATTTTTATCCTACAATGAGCAGTTCTTC	CASSLSGRGRFLSYNEQFF
NA	TRBV15	TRBJ2-7	16	TRBD1	TGTGCCACCAGCAGAGATGTGGGACAGGGACTCTACGAGCAGTACTTC	CATSRDVGQGLYEQYF
NA	TRBV18	TRBJ1-1	14	NA	TGTGCCAGCTCACCGAGGATCATGAACACTGAAGCTTTCTTT	CASSPRIMNTEAFF
NA	TRBV5-1	TRBJ1-2	16	TRBD1	TGCGCCAGCAGCTTGGCCACGACAGGGTATAACTATGGCTACACCTTC	CASSLATTGYNYGYTF
NA	TRBV7-9	TRBJ2-5	15	TRBD1	TGTGCCAGCAGACCGGGGACAGGGGGCGTAGAGACCCAGTACTTC	CASRPGTGGVETQYF
NA	TRBV7-8	TRBJ1-4	14	NA	TGTGCCAGCAGCCTCACAGGGTATAATGAAAAACTGTTTTTT	CASSLTGYNEKLFF
NA	TRBV15	TRBJ2-1	15	NA	TGTGCCACCAGCGGTTTAACAGGGTTCTACAATGAGCAGTTCTTC	CATSGLTGFYNEQFF
NA	TRBV2	TRBJ1-4	11	NA	TGTGCCAGCACCCTTAATGAAAAACTGTTTTTT	CASTLNEKLFF
NA	TRBV19	TRBJ2-6	13	NA	TGTGCCAGTACCCTATTCACAGGGAACGTCCTGACTTTC	CASTLFTGNVLTF
NA	TRBV5-1	TRBJ2-2	14	TRBD2	TGCGCCAGCAGACGTCTAGCGGGCACCGGGGAGCTGTTTTTT	CASRRLAGTGELFF
NA	TRBV2	TRBJ1-6	11	NA	TGTGTCAGCCAGGGGAATTCACCCCTCCACTTT	CVSQGNSPLHF
NA	TRBV6-1	TRBJ1-5	15	TRBD1	TGTGCCAGCAGTGAAGGGACAGGGAGCAATCAGCCCCAGCATTTT	CASSEGTGSNQPQHF
NA	TRBV9	TRBJ1-2	13	NA	TGTGCCAGCAGCGTGGGCCGATTCGATGGCTACACCTTC	CASSVGRFDGYTF
NA	TRBV12-3/TRBV12-4	TRBJ1-1	13	NA	TGTGCCAGCGCCCCCAGGGGAGGGTCTGAAGCTTTCTTT	CASAPRGGSEAFF
once	TRBV18	TRBJ2-1	13	NA	TGTGCCAGCTCACCAGGACATAACAATGAGCAGTTCTTC	CASSPGHNNEQFF
few	TRBV2	TRBJ1-2	14	NA	TGTGCCAGCAGTGATAGGGTAGAGGGCTATGGCTACACCTTC	CASSDRVEGYGYTF
NA	TRBV30	TRBJ1-5	14	NA	TGTGCCTGGAGCCTTGGGGGGACCAATCAGCCCCAGCATTTT	CAWSLGGTNQPQHF
NA	TRBV9	TRBJ2-7	16	TRBD1	TGTGCCAGCAGCTCGCCAGGGGGACAGCCCTCCTACGAGCAGTACTTC	CASSSPGGQPSYEQYF
NA	TRBV28	TRBJ2-5	15	NA	TGTGCCAGCAGCCTCCCCACGGGCAGCCCAGGGGCCCAGTACTTC	CASSLPTGSPGAQYF
NA	TRBV7-9	TRBJ2-2	17	TRBD2	TGTGCCAGCAGCCCCCCTAGCGGGAGGGCCGACACCGGGGAGCTGTTTTTT	CASSPPSGRADTGELFF
NA	TRBV5-4	TRBJ1-2	15	NA	TGTGCCAGCAGCTTTATATCTGGGGTTGAGGGTGGCTACACCTTC	CASSFISGVEGGYTF
NA	TRBV18	TRBJ1-1	14	TRBD1	TGTGCCAGCTCACTAGGACAGGGGGCGACTGAAGCTTTCTTT	CASSLGQGATEAFF
NA	TRBV2	TRBJ2-1	13	NA	TGTGCCAGCAACCAACTTATGCGCAATGAGCAGTTCTTC	CASNQLMRNEQFF
NA	TRBV7-9	TRBJ1-1	17	NA	TGTGCCAGCAGCTTAGGGCTTACAGGGACCATGAACACTGAAGCTTTCTTT	CASSLGLTGTMNTEAFF
NA	TRBV5-4	TRBJ2-1	11	TRBD2	TGTGCCAGCAGCCTGCTAGCGGGAGGGTTCTTC	CASSLLAGGFF
NA	TRBV24-1	TRBJ2-3	17	TRBD2	TGTGCCACCAGTGATTCCCGGGGACGGGAGGTTCCAGATACGCAGTATTTT	CATSDSRGREVPDTQYF
NA	TRBV11-2	TRBJ2-5	16	TRBD2	TGTGCCAGCAGCTCTCGACTAGCGGGGTACCAAGAGACCCAGTACTTC	CASSSRLAGYQETQYF
few	TRBV14	TRBJ1-1	13	NA	TGTGCCAGCAGCCCGGGGGTTAACACTGAAGCTTTCTTT	CASSPGVNTEAFF
NA	TRBV4-2	TRBJ2-3	16	NA	TGTGCCAGCAGCCAAGAGGTCGCGTTTAGCACAGATACGCAGTATTTT	CASSQEVAFSTDTQYF
NA	TRBV14	TRBJ2-3	15	TRBD2	TGTGCCAGCAGCCAAGAGGTCCTAGCGGGAGATACGCAGTATTTT	CASSQEVLAGDTQYF
once	TRBV7-2	TRBJ2-7	11	NA	TGTGCCAGCAGCTTTACCGGCGAGCAGTACTTC	CASSFTGEQYF
NA	TRBV3-1/TRBV3-2	TRBJ1-5	13	NA	TGTGCCAGCAGCCGAGGGATTCATCAGCCCCAGCATTTT	CASSRGIHQPQHF
NA	TRBV19	TRBJ1-2	16	NA	TGTGCCAGTAGTACCCCGGACAGAGCCGACGGCGATGGCTACACCTTC	CASSTPDRADGDGYTF
NA	TRBV7-9	TRBJ1-2	13	TRBD1	TGTGCCAGCAGCTTACAGGGGGCCGGTGGCTACACCTTC	CASSLQGAGGYTF
NA	TRBV7-9	TRBJ2-2	14	TRBD2	TGTGCCATTAGCGGGAGGACGAACACCGGGGAGCTGTTTTTT	CAISGRTNTGELFF
NA	TRBV3-1/TRBV3-2	TRBJ1-2	14	TRBD1	TGTGCCAGCAGCCCGGGACAGTTGGGCTATGGCTACACCTTC	CASSPGQLGYGYTF
NA	TRBV2	TRBJ2-5	15	TRBD1	TGTGCCAGCAGTGTTGAGACAGGGGCCCCAGAGACCCAGTACTTC	CASSVETGAPETQYF
NA	TRBV10-3	TRBJ2-5	14	TRBD2	TGTGCCATCAGTGTCGCGGGAGGGCAAGAGACCCAGTACTTC	CAISVAGGQETQYF
NA	TRBV19	TRBJ2-1	15	TRBD1	TGTGCCAGTAGTACAGGGCAGGGGGACCGCGGTGAGCAGTTCTTC	CASSTGQGDRGEQFF
NA	TRBV4-2	TRBJ1-1	18	NA	TGTGCCAGCAGCCAAGATATGGCAGCGGAAAAACTGAACACTGAAGCTTTCTTT	CASSQDMAAEKLNTEAFF
NA	TRBV18	TRBJ2-7	14	NA	TGTGCCAGCTCACCACAGGACTCCTCCTACGAGCAGTACTTC	CASSPQDSSYEQYF
NA	TRBV4-1	TRBJ2-7	13	TRBD1	TGCGCCAGCAGCCAATACCGGGACAGCCGGCAGTACTTC	CASSQYRDSRQYF
NA	TRBV25-1	TRBJ1-1	14	NA	TGTGCCAGCAGTGAAGGAGGGCCGAACACTGAAGCTTTCTTT	CASSEGGPNTEAFF
NA	TRBV7-8	TRBJ2-7	15	TRBD1	TGTGCCAGCAGCCCCCGACAGGGACCGGACTACGAGCAGTACTTC	CASSPRQGPDYEQYF
NA	TRBV7-8	TRBJ2-3	13	NA	TGTGCCAGCAGCTTAGATCTGACAGATACGCAGTATTTT	CASSLDLTDTQYF
few	TRBV7-9	TRBJ2-7	13	NA	TGTGCCAGCAGTCGACAGGCAGACTACGAGCAGTACTTC	CASSRQADYEQYF
NA	TRBV27	TRBJ2-7	12	NA	TGTGCCAGCAGTTCCCCCCACTACGAGCAGTACTTC	CASSSPHYEQYF
NA	TRBV19	TRBJ2-5	15	TRBD2	TGTGCCAGTAGTAGCGGACTAGCATCCCTAGAGACCCAGTACTTC	CASSSGLASLETQYF
NA	TRBV27	TRBJ1-2	13	NA	TGTGCCAGCGGCAGATCATCTAACTATGGCTACACCTTC	CASGRSSNYGYTF
NA	TRBV7-2	TRBJ1-1	15	NA	TGTGCCAGCAGCTATACACACACGGGGGGCACTGAAGCTTTCTTT	CASSYTHTGGTEAFF
NA	TRBV7-8	TRBJ1-1	14	NA	TGTGCCAGCAGCCGGGTAGGAGGGAACACTGAAGCTTTCTTT	CASSRVGGNTEAFF
NA	TRBV9	TRBJ2-5	16	TRBD2	TGTGCCAGCAGCTTTATAGCGGGGGGAAGGCGAAAGACCCAGTACTTC	CASSFIAGGRRKTQYF
NA	TRBV10-3	TRBJ2-5	13	TRBD2	TGTGCCATCATGGGGGAGGGGACCGAGACCCAGTACTTC	CAIMGEGTETQYF
NA	TRBV5-1	TRBJ1-5	17	TRBD1	TGCGCCAGCAGCTTGTCCGGGGGACAGGGTTCCAATCAGCCCCAGCATTTT	CASSLSGGQGSNQPQHF